A single T cell receptor beta chain is shown here with its context. Its antigen is not known. The data were taken from a study of lymphopenia after photon versus proton radiotherapy. TCRdb's table, derived via immunoSEQ multiplex PCR, lists solely in-frame clones and lacks some. The sample has under 70,000 clones; around 92% are singletons. Overall study results and limits: Authors raise, but do not show, better survival with proton therapy. Oligoclonal CD8+ Temra expansion after nadir drove photon patients' diversity drop.

The CDR3 has 15 residues. With 5 bases clipped from V and 5 bases from J, the junction kept 6 bases outside the gene matches. The germline gives CDR1 MGHRA, CDR2 YSYEKL. The chain uses TRBV4-1 and TRBJ2-1, with 10 bases matching TRBD2. This TCR was sampled from a woman aged 40-49 years with cholangiocarcinoma. The starting material was peripheral blood, obtained from a patient treated with photon-based radiotherapy. CDR3 sequence reads: CASSSLTSGHNEQFF. The CDR3 DNA is TGCGCCAGCAGCTCACTGACTAGCGGGCACAATGAGCAGTTCTTC.